Described below is a single T cell receptor (beta chain) sequence and its context. Its antigen is still unknown. No quality values exist for individual bases; no much larger clone is one base distant. This entry comes from a study of technical replicates of blood from a few donors (TCRdb year 2017). The CDR3 numbers 13 residues from cysteine through phenylalanine. Only CDR3 DNA remains: 39 bases, in frame from the first base. V is reduced by 4 bases and J by 3 bases, leaving a spacing of 10 bases between them. The germline V gene sets CDR1 to SGHNT and CDR2 to YENEEA. The library was made by the immunoSEQ multiplex PCR assay. Drawn from immuneACCESS, this table holds only the in-frame rearrangements with V and J called that TCRdb kept. Clones are partly lost; checked studies trace under half to an unresolved V gene and leave the rest unexplained. The sample contains around 72,000 clones, about 89% of them found a single time. Together, the top ten hold roughly 5% of the sample.

The sequenced sample was PBMCs. Recombination connected TRBV11-3 to TRBJ2-7; the D gene is perhaps TRBD1, from 6 matching bases. The source is a human donor in good health. Some clones in this sample may be carry-over from other donors' samples. The sequenced DNA: TGTGCCAGCAGCTCCGGCAGGGGCTACGAGCAGTACTTC. It encodes CASSSGRGYEQYF.